This entry lists 10 T cell receptor beta chains sequenced from one sample in a study of blood T cell repertoires in COVID-19. The data were produced by immunoSEQ multiplex PCR, yet TCRdb's version contains in-frame clones alone and is incomplete. The sample has 130,000 to 150,000 clones, roughly 88% seen once. Input material: peripheral blood. These receptors were obtained from a woman between 55 and 75 years old with COVID-19, enrolled during active disease.

The rearrangement uses TRBV7-3 and TRBJ1-3; D remains ambiguous. The V gene's germline CDR1 is SGHTA and CDR2 FQGTGA. V was shortened by 11 bases and J by 2 bases, with 19 bases between the two germline ends. CDR3 length equals 15 residues. The CDR3 DNA sequence: TGTGCCGCCATCGGGTTTACTAGGGCTGGAAACACCATATATTTT. Its translation is CAAIGFTRAGNTIYF.

V usage is TRBV1 and J usage is TRBJ2-7; the table names TRBD2, a call not compared with the DNA. TRBV1 is listed as a pseudogene. The CDR3 is 15 amino acids. In DNA form, the CDR3 reads TGCACCAGCAGCCAGTCGACGGGGGGTTCCTACGAGCAGTACTTC. Translation: CTSSQSTGGSYEQYF.

The gene calls are TRBV7-6 and TRBJ1-2; possible D gene TRBD1, 5 bases. Trimming took 5 bases from V and 7 from J, leaving 23 bases between them. The CDR3 spans 16 residues. Germline assignment: CDR1 SGHVS and CDR2 FNYEAQ. Written as DNA, the CDR3 is TGTGCCAGCAGCCCCAAGGCGACAGTCCGGATTGGTGGCTACACCTTC. This gives the protein CASSPKATVRIGGYTF.

Concerning this clone: The junction does not match germline at one end; this may be a read error. The chain links TRBV10-3 to TRBJ2-5; 11 bases are a match to TRBD1. CDR3 length equals 14 residues. The germline V gene encodes CDR1 ENHRY and CDR2 SYGVKD. CDR3 sequence reads: CAIRRTGGLETQYF. CDR3 sequence (DNA): TGTGCCATCAGACGGACAGGGGGCCTAGAGACCCAATACTTC.

The V gene is TRBV5-4, the J gene TRBJ1-2, with 7 bases aligning to TRBD1. CDR3 length: 16 amino acids. Germline CDR1 reads SGHNT; CDR2 reads YYREEE (reference sequence). Losses at the gene ends were 1 base for V and 0 bases for J; bases not matched to a gene: 6. The CDR3 protein is CASSLPPQGANYGYTF. CDR3 bases: TGTGCCAGCAGCTTGCCTCCCCAGGGGGCTAACTATGGCTACACCTTC.

The chain links TRBV2 to TRBJ2-7, with D hard to call. The length of the CDR3 is 12 residues. V dropped 6 bases and J dropped 5 bases, with 11 bases sitting between them. Germline CDR1 and CDR2: SNHLY and FYNNEI. CDR3 residues: CASRRIGNEQYF. The CDR3 DNA sequence: TGTGCCAGCAGGAGGATCGGAAACGAGCAGTACTTC.

This chain joins TRBV4-1 and TRBJ2-3; 7 nucleotides line up with TRBD2. Germline CDR1 is MGHRA and CDR2 is YSYEKL. With V trimmed by 0 bases and J by 3 bases, 3 bases remained unmatched. The CDR3 spans 15 residues. CDR3 DNA: TGCGCCAGCAGCCAAGAAGGGCGGGGGACAGATACGCAGTATTTT. Translated: CASSQEGRGTDTQYF.

The chain joins TRBV27 to TRBJ1-2; D gene ambiguous. CDR3 size: 14 residues. Germline CDR1 and CDR2: MNHEY and SMNVEV (reference sequence). Trimming took 2 bases from V and 4 from J, leaving 11 bases between them. The CDR3 protein is CASSLRTGSYGYTF. Written as DNA, the CDR3 is TGTGCCAGCAGTTTACGCACGGGAAGCTATGGCTACACCTTC.

The chain recombines TRBV19 with TRBJ1-1, with unresolved D. Germline V gene sequence: CDR1 LNHDA, CDR2 SQIVND (reference sequence). The CDR3 covers 14 residues. The V end lost 6 bases, the J end lost 2 bases, and 13 bases lay between the germline ends. This CDR3 reads CASRRDILNTEAFF. The DNA for the CDR3 is TGTGCCAGTAGGCGAGACATTCTCAACACTGAAGCTTTCTTT.

This chain connects TRBV7-6 to TRBJ1-2; D perhaps matches TRBD1 (6 bases). The CDR3 sequence is 17 residues long. V was clipped by 5 bases and J by 4 bases, with 23 bases between them. Germline V CDR1 and CDR2: SGHVS, FNYEAQ. The CDR3 sequence is CASSLGQFRTSTYGYTF. CDR3 DNA: TGTGCCAGCAGCCTAGGACAGTTCAGAACCTCAACCTATGGCTACACCTTC. Supplemented by reference TRBV7-6 and TRBJ1-2, the full variable domain reads GAGVSQSPRYKVTKRGQDVALRCDPISGHVSLYWYRQALGQGPEFLTYFNYEAQQDKSGLPNDRFSAERPEGSISTLTIQRTEQRDSAMYRCASSLGQFRTSTYGYTFGSGTRLTVV.